The following is a T cell receptor (beta chain) sequence with its context. Its antigen is not identified. These data originate in a study of T cells in localized non-small cell lung cancer. General study points: It remains possible that heterogeneity exists, since only one tumor region was sequenced.

Data came from immunoSEQ multiplex PCR; TCRdb stores just in-frame clones and leaves some out. The sample consists of around 20,000 clones, 91% of them appearing once. This sequence was found in a woman between 35 and 75 years old with stage I lung adenocarcinoma. Sequenced here: peripheral blood, sampled before any cancer treatment.

CDR3 sequence: CASSQGQGTKNIQYF. The DNA for the CDR3 is TGCGCCAGCAGCCAAGGCCAGGGGACCAAAAACATTCAGTACTTC. J is TRBJ2-4 and V is TRBV4-1, with D perhaps matching TRBD1 (6 bases). CDR3 length: 15 amino acids. Trimming pared 1 base from V and 2 bases from J, leaving 9 bases between. The germline CDR1 and CDR2 sequences are MGHRA and YSYEKL.